This entry is about one T cell receptor beta chain. This sample was included in a study of blood T cell repertoires in COVID-19. Authors' processing steps: By means of reference gene primer amplification, nucleated cell counts were estimated. Repertoires were generated with immunoSEQ multiplex PCR, while TCRdb's copy carries only in-frame clones and drops some. That table supplies the V and J calls and clone size; D and trimming were determined from the DNA. The data hold 140,000 to 150,000 clones, with around three quarters observed a single time. V lost 5 bases and J lost 1, with 14 bases in between. This CDR3 is built from 15 residues. Germline V gene lookup returns CDR1 SEHNR and CDR2 FQNEAQ (reference sequence).

Specimen: peripheral blood. The V call is TRBV7-9, the J call TRBJ1-1; weak D call: TRBD1 (6 bases). This clonotype was sampled from a man aged 45-65 years with acute or convalescent COVID-19. The CDR3 nucleotides read TGTGCCAGCAGCCCAGAGGGACACCCGAACACTGAAGCTTTCTTT. It specifies CASSPEGHPNTEAFF.